Below, 22 T cell receptor beta chains from the same sample are listed, as sequenced in a study of beta chain features in type 1 diabetes. Every bit of the isolated RNA underwent reverse transcription, so sequencing read expressed TCRB transcripts. Sequencing was performed with immunoSEQ multiplex PCR; in TCRdb, only in-frame clones are kept and a portion is missing. The sample shows roughly 500,000 clones, approximately 31% of them seen only once. What was sequenced was naive CD4+ T cells from blood. All receptors derive from a man aged 18 to 29 in good health.

This chain uses TRBV7-3 with TRBJ2-3, with a possible D match to TRBD2 (6 bases). The CDR3 contains 15 residues. Germline CDR1 is SGHTA and CDR2 is FQGTGA. The ends were cut back, 6 bases at V and 2 bases at J, with 15 bases in the middle. DNA of the CDR3: TGTGCCAGCAGATCCCCGGGACTGACCACAGATACGCAGTATTTT. Translation: CASRSPGLTTDTQYF.

This clone was seen only a few times. V gene TRBV29-1 combines with J gene TRBJ2-5; D is undetermined. The CDR3 covers 10 residues. Germline CDR1 is SQVTM and CDR2 is ANQGSEA. Between the trimmed V and J ends, which lost 4 bases and 5 bases, there was a span of 5 bases. CDR3 residues: CSVGSETQYF. The CDR3 bases are TGCAGCGTTGGGTCCGAGACCCAGTACTTC.

The rearrangement uses TRBV7-9 and TRBJ1-1; TRBD1 agrees at 8 bases. The CDR3 runs to 17 residues. Germline CDR1 is SEHNR and CDR2 is FQNEAQ (reference sequence). V lost 2 bases, J lost 4 bases, and 12 bases stayed unmatched. The CDR3 DNA reads TGTGCCAGCAGCTTACCAGGGGGCGCGTATGGCGGCACTGAAGCTTTCTTT. Translation gives CASSLPGGAYGGTEAFF.

The rearrangement joins TRBV19 to TRBJ2-5, with unresolved D. The length of the CDR3 is 16 residues. V was cut by 5 bases and J by 3 bases, with 19 bases left in between. CDR1 and CDR2 (germline): LNHDA, SQIVND (reference sequence). The DNA of the CDR3 is TGTGCCAGTAGTCCTCAAGCGCGGACGAGTAAAGAGACCCAGTACTTC. Amino acid sequence: CASSPQARTSKETQYF.

For this clone: Other DNA sequences in the same sample also yield this CDR3. The chain recombines TRBV20-1 with TRBJ1-1; TRBD1 is a possible D gene (5 bases). Per germline, CDR1 DFQATT and CDR2 SNEGSKA (reference sequence). With 6 bases removed from V and 4 bases from J, the gap between germline ends came to 9 bases. The CDR3 sequence is 11 residues long. The CDR3 reads CSARGGTEAFF. The CDR3 DNA sequence: TGCAGTGCGCGGGGGGGCACTGAAGCTTTCTTT.

J is TRBJ2-1 and V is TRBV15; 7 bases map to TRBD2. The CDR3 has 16 amino acids. From germline, CDR1 is LNHNV and CDR2 YYDKDF (reference sequence). Losses at the gene ends were 4 bases for V and 2 bases for J; bases not matched to a gene: 8. CDR3 amino acids: CATSTRAGRPYNEQFF. The DNA for the CDR3 is TGTGCCACCAGCACTCGAGCGGGACGCCCCTACAATGAGCAGTTCTTC. Full variable domain (remainder filled in from reference TRBV15 and TRBJ2-1): DAMVIQNPRYQVTQFGKPVTLSCSQTLNHNVMYWYQQKSSQAPKLLFHYYDKDFNNEADTPDNFQSRRPNTSFCFLDIRSPGLGDTAMYLCATSTRAGRPYNEQFFGPGTRLTVL.

This clone has a handful of counts. The CDR3 bases are TGTGCCAGCAGTTTGGGTGGGACTACCCAAGAGACCCAGTACTTC. It codes for CASSLGGTTQETQYF. The V gene is TRBV25-1, the J gene TRBJ2-5; TRBD2 matches 7 bases. The CDR3 length is 15 residues. The J segment lost 1 base and the V segment lost 5 bases, leaving 7 bases of the junction unmatched. Germline CDR1 is MGHDK and CDR2 is SYGVNS.

The V and J genes are TRBV9 and TRBJ1-1; D call uncertain. CDR1 and CDR2 from the germline V gene are SGDLS and YYNGEE. The CDR3 extends over 15 amino acids. V was clipped by 0 bases and J by 1 base, with 10 bases between them. CDR3 protein: CASSVGGGPNTEAFF. DNA of the CDR3: TGTGCCAGCAGCGTAGGAGGAGGGCCGAACACTGAAGCTTTCTTT. The whole variable domain, filled in from reference TRBV9 and TRBJ1-1, reads DSGVTQTPKHLITATGQRVTLRCSPRSGDLSVYWYQQSLDQGLQFLIQYYNGEERAKGNILERFSAQQFPDLHSELNLSSLELGDSALYFCASSVGGGPNTEAFFGQGTRLTVV.

J is TRBJ2-5 and V is TRBV6-1; tentative D call: TRBD1 (5 bases). This CDR3 region has 11 residues. V gave up 6 bases and J gave up 5 bases, with 7 bases separating them. CDR1 is MNHNS, CDR2 SASEGT, per germline. This chain's CDR3 is CASSRQETQYF. The CDR3 DNA sequence: TGTGCCAGCAGCCGACAGGAGACCCAGTACTTC.

In its sample, this clone was seen a few times. The chain carries TRBV29-1 and TRBJ2-7; 7 nucleotides match TRBD1. V shed 7 bases, J shed 0 bases, and the junction held 9 bases outside the gene matches. CDR1 and CDR2 (germline): SQVTM, ANQGSEA. The CDR3 runs to 14 residues. For the CDR3, the DNA is TGCAGCGCCCTCCGGGACAGAGACTCCTACGAGCAGTACTTC. This codes for CSALRDRDSYEQYF.

About this clone: Other DNA sequences from this sample encode an identical CDR3 as well. The chain is built from TRBV29-1 and TRBJ2-7; 10 bases are a match to TRBD2. The junction had 1 base not matched to a gene; V was cut back by 5 bases and J by 0 bases. The germline gives CDR1 SQVTM, CDR2 ANQGSEA. CDR3 length equals 13 residues. The CDR3 loop reads CSVRTSGSYEQYF. Here the CDR3 DNA reads TGCAGCGTTCGGACTAGCGGCTCCTACGAGCAGTACTTC.

V gene TRBV2 combines with J gene TRBJ2-2; 9 bases are shared with TRBD2. The CDR3 runs to 17 residues. Germline CDR1 SNHLY, CDR2 FYNNEI. With V trimmed by 6 bases and J by 1 base, 9 bases remained unmatched. CDR3 amino acids: CASSPFFSGRNTGELFF. The CDR3 nucleotides are TGTGCCAGCAGCCCTTTCTTTAGCGGGAGGAACACCGGGGAGCTGTTTTTT.

This chain links TRBV7-6 with TRBJ2-7; possibly TRBD1 for D (6 bases). The CDR3 contains 12 residues. V lost 0 bases and J lost 6, with 6 bases in between. Germline CDR1 SGHVS, CDR2 FNYEAQ. Here the CDR3 DNA reads TGTGCCAGCAGCTTAGCGGGGGCCGAGCAGTACTTC. It codes for CASSLAGAEQYF.

The rearrangement links TRBV28 to TRBJ2-1; D is possibly TRBD2 (5 bases). The CDR3 length is 13 residues. The V and J ends lost 9 bases and 3 bases respectively, with 12 bases between them. CDR1 MDHEN and CDR2 SYDVKM come from the germline V gene. The CDR3 here is CASRSDFYNEQFF. The CDR3 bases are TGTGCCAGTAGGTCGGACTTCTACAATGAGCAGTTCTTC. The complete variable domain, with remaining parts taken from reference TRBV28 and TRBJ2-1, reads DVKVTQSSRYLVKRTGEKVFLECVQDMDHENMFWYRQDPGLGLRLIYFSYDVKMKEKGDIPEGYSVSREKKERFSLILESASTNQTSMYLCASRSDFYNEQFFGPGTRLTVL.

The sample holds a few counts of this clone. The V call is TRBV30, the J call TRBJ1-1, with D perhaps TRBD1 (5 bases). V lost 3 bases, J lost 0 bases, and 23 bases lay in between. This CDR3 spans 18 amino acids. CDR1 and CDR2 (germline): GTSNPN, SVGIG (reference sequence). CDR3 in amino acids: CAWSPRGAGLGVNTEAFF. The CDR3 bases are TGTGCCTGGAGCCCGAGGGGCGCGGGGCTGGGTGTGAACACTGAAGCTTTCTTT.

This clone turned up a few times. V gene TRBV12-5 combines with J gene TRBJ2-1; possible D gene TRBD2, 5 bases. The CDR3 has 13 amino acids. V lost 6 bases and J lost 7, with 13 bases in between. From germline, CDR1 is LGHNT and CDR2 FRNRAP. The DNA of the CDR3 is TGTGCTAGTGGCGGATTCTCGGGGAATGAGCAGTTCTTC. Protein sequence: CASGGFSGNEQFF.

This clone showed up just a few times. The chain uses TRBV5-1 and TRBJ2-5; D is ambiguous. This CDR3 region has 15 residues. The V end was cut by 0 bases, the J end by 5 bases, with 14 bases between. Looked up from germline, CDR1 is SGHRS and CDR2 is YFSETQ. The CDR3 DNA reads as TGCGCCAGCAGCTTGGCCAATAGGGCGGAGGAGACCCAGTACTTC. Protein: CASSLANRAEETQYF.

V is TRBV7-2 and J is TRBJ2-7; the D gene is possibly TRBD1 (5 bases). This CDR3 region has 14 residues. Trimming cost V 3 bases and J 2 bases, with 11 bases left between them. Germline CDR1 is SGHTA and CDR2 is FQGNSA. The CDR3 loop reads CASSFGPGTYEQYF. CDR3 sequence (DNA): TGTGCCAGCAGCTTCGGACCAGGGACCTACGAGCAGTACTTC.

The gene calls are TRBV4-1 and TRBJ2-5, with TRBD1 matching 9 bases. From germline, CDR1 is MGHRA and CDR2 YSYEKL. This CDR3 is built from 15 residues. Losses at the gene ends were 3 bases for V and 4 bases for J; bases not matched to a gene: 6. The DNA of the CDR3 is TGCGCCAGCAGCCATCTGGGACAGGGTCGAGAGACCCAGTACTTC. Its translation is CASSHLGQGRETQYF.

DNA of the CDR3: TGTGCCAGCAGCCAAGGCAACAGCGAAAACATTCAGTACTTC. This translates into CASSQGNSENIQYF. This sequence joins TRBV14 and TRBJ2-4; unclear D gene. The CDR3 runs 14 residues. Trimming stripped 1 base from V and 5 bases from J, with 9 bases between. Per germline, CDR1 SGHDN and CDR2 FVKESK.

This sequence joins TRBV29-1 and TRBJ1-1; the D is unclear. CDR3 length equals 12 residues. V lost 2 bases and J 3 bases, leaving 7 bases between the germline ends. Germline values: CDR1 SQVTM, CDR2 ANQGSEA. The DNA for the CDR3 is TGCAGCGTTGAACGGGCAGACACTGAAGCTTTCTTT. This encodes CSVERADTEAFF.

The rearrangement joins TRBV29-1 to TRBJ1-2; 9 bases are shared with TRBD1. This CDR3 spans 12 amino acids. The ends lost 6 bases at V and 8 bases at J; junction bases unmatched: 7. Germline CDR1 reads SQVTM; CDR2 reads ANQGSEA. The CDR3 DNA follows: TGCAGCGTCGAGGGACAGGGAAGCGGCTACACCTTC. Translation: CSVEGQGSGYTF.